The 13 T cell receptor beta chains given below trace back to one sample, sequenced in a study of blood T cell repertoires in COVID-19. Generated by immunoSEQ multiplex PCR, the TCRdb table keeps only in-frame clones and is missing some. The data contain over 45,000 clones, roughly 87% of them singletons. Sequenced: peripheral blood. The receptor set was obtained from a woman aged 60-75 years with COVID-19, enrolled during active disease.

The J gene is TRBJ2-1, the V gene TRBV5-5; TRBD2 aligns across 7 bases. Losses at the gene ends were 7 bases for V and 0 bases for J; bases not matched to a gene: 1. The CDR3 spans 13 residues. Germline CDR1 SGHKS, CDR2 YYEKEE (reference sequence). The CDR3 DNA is TGTGCCAGCCTAGCGGTCTCCTACAATGAGCAGTTCTTC. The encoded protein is CASLAVSYNEQFF.

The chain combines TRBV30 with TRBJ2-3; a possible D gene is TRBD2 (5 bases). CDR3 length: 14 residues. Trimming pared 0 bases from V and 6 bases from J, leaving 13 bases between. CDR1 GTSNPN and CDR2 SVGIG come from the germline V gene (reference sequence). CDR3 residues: CAWSVNYRGDTQYF. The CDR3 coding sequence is TGTGCCTGGAGTGTAAACTACCGAGGGGATACGCAGTATTTT.

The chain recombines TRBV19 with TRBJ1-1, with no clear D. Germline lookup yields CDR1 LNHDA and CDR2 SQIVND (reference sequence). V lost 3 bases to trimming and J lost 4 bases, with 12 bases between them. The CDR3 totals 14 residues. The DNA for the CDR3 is TGTGCCAGTAGTATCGGTACGGTTAGCACTGAAGCTTTCTTT. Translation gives CASSIGTVSTEAFF.

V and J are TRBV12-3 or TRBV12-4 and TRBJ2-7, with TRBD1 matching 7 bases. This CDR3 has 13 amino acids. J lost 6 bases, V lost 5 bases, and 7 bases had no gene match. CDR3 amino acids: CASSPRGDSEQYF. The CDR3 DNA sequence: TGTGCCAGCAGTCCCCGAGGGGACAGCGAGCAGTACTTC.

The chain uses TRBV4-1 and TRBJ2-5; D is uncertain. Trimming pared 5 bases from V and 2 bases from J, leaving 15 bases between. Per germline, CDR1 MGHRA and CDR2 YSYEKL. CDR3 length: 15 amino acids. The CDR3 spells CASSRPSQRQETQYF. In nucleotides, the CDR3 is TGCGCCAGCAGCAGACCCAGTCAGCGTCAAGAGACCCAGTACTTC.

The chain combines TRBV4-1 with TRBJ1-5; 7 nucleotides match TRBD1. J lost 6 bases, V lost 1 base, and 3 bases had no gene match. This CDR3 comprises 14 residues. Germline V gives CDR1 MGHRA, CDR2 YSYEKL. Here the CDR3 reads CASSQAQGIQPQHF. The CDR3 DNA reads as TGCGCCAGCAGCCAAGCACAGGGGATTCAGCCCCAGCATTTT.

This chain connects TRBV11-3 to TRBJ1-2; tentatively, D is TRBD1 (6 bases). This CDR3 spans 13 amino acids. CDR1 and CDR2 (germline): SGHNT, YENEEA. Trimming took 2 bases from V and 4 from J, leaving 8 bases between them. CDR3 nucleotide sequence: TGTGCCAGCAGCTTAAGGGGGAGCTATGGCTACACCTTC. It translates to CASSLRGSYGYTF. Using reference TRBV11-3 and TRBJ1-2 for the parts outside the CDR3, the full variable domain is EAGVVQSPRYKIIEKKQPVAFWCNPISGHNTLYWYLQNLGQGPELLIRYENEEAVDDSQLPKDRFSAERLKGVDSTLKIQPAELGDSAVYLCASSLRGSYGYTFGSGTRLTVV.

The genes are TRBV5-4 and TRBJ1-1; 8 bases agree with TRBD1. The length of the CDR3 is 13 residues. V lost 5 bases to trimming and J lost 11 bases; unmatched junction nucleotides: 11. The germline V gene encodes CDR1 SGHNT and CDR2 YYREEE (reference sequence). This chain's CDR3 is CASSTGQGSWAFF. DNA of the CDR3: TGTGCCAGCAGTACAGGACAGGGATCTTGGGCTTTCTTT.

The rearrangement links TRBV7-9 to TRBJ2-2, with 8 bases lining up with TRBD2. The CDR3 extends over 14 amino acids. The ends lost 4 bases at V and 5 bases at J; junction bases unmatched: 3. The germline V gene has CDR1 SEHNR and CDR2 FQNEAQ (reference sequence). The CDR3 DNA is TGTGCCAGCAGCTGGGTAGCGGGAACCGGGGAGCTGTTTTTT. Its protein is CASSWVAGTGELFF.

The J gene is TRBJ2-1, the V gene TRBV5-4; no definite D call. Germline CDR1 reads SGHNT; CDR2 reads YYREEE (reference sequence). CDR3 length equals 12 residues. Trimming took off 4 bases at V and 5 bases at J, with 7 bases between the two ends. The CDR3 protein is CASSPSDNEQFF. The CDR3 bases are TGTGCCAGCAGCCCTAGTGACAATGAGCAGTTCTTC.

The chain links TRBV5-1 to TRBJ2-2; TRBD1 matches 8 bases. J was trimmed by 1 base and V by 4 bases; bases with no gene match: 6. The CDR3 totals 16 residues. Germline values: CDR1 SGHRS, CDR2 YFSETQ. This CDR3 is CASSPSGTGNTGELFF. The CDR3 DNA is TGCGCCAGCAGCCCCTCCGGGACAGGGAACACCGGGGAGCTGTTTTTT. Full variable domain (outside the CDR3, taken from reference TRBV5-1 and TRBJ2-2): KAGVTQTPRYLIKTRGQQVTLSCSPISGHRSVSWYQQTPGQGLQFLFEYFSETQRNKGNFPGRFSGRQFSNSRSEMNVSTLELGDSALYLCASSPSGTGNTGELFFGEGSRLTVL.

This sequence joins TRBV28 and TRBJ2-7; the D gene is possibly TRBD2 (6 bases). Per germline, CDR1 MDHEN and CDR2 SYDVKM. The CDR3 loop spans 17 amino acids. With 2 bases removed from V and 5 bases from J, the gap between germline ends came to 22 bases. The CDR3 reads CASSLPPGLTAIDEQYF. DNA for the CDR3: TGTGCCAGCAGTTTACCTCCGGGACTCACGGCGATCGACGAGCAGTACTTC.

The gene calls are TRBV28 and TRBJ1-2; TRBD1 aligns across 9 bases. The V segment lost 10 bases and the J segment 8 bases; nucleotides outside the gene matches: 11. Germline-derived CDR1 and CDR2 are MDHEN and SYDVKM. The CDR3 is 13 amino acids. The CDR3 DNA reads TGTGCCATCGAACCGGGACAGGGCAACGGCTACACCTTC. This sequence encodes CAIEPGQGNGYTF.